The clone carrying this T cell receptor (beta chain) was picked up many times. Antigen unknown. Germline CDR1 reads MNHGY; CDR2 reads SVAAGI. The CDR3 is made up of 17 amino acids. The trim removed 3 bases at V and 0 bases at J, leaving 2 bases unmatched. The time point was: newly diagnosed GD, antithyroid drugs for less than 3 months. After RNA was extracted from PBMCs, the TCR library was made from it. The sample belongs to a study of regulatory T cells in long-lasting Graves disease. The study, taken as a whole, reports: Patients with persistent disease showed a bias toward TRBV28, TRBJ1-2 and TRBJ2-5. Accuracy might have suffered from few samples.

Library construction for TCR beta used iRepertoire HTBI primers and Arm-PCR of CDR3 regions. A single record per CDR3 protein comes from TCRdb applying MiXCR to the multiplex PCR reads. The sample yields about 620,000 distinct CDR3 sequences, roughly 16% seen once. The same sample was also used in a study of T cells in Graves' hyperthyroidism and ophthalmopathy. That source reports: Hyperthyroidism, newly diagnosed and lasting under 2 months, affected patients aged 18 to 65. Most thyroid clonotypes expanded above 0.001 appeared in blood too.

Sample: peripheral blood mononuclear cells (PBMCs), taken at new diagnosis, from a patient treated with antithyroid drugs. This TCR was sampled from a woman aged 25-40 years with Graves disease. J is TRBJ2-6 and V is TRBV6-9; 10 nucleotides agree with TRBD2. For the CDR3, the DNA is TGTGCCAGCAGTTACGCTAGCGGGAGCTCTGGGGCCAACGTCCTGACTTTC. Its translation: CASSYASGSSGANVLTF.